A selection of T cell receptor beta chains follows, all from one sample in a study of cytomegalovirus exposure and HLA in healthy donors. Profiled with immunoSEQ multiplex PCR; TCRdb holds only in-frame clones, not every one. The repertoire includes 120,000 to 150,000 clones, around 80% of them detected once, and 2.5% to 3% sits in the top ten. Sequenced material: PBMCs. The receptor set was obtained from a woman aged 30 to 39 in good health and CMV-seronegative. The CDR3 runs from the conserved cysteine through the conserved F or W. D genes are given only for firm matches. Not all rows give a size; the values are once, few, many and, for expanded clones, a class.

d_call	v_call	cdr3_length	clone_size	j_call	cdr3_nt	cdr3_aa
TRBD1	TRBV15	15	NA	TRBJ2-1	TGTGCCACCAGCAGGGGGACAGGGGAATACAATGAGCAGTTCTTC	CATSRGTGEYNEQFF
TRBD1	TRBV5-1	16	few	TRBJ2-7	TGCGCCAGCAGCTTTGCCGACAGGGGTGTTTCGTACGAGCAGTACTTC	CASSFADRGVSYEQYF
NA	TRBV28	14	NA	TRBJ1-5	TGTGCCAGCAGCCGCGGGGGGAGCAATCAGCCCCAGCATTTT	CASSRGGSNQPQHF
TRBD1	TRBV28	19	NA	TRBJ2-7	TGTGCCAGCTCTTCCCTGAGATTAACCGGGACAGGGTGGAAGTCCGAGCAGTACTTC	CASSSLRLTGTGWKSEQYF
NA	TRBV4-3	15	NA	TRBJ1-5	TGCGCCAGCAGCCAAGATTGGAGGGTAATCAAGCCCCAGCATTTT	CASSQDWRVIKPQHF
NA	TRBV2	14	NA	TRBJ2-6	TGTGCCAGCAACAGGGAAAGGTGGGCCAACGTCCTGACTTTC	CASNRERWANVLTF
TRBD1	TRBV2	15	NA	TRBJ2-2	TGTGCCAGCAGGGGACAGGGGAAGAACACCGGGGAGCTGTTTTTT	CASRGQGKNTGELFF
NA	TRBV4-1	14	NA	TRBJ2-2	TGCGCCAGCAGCTCGCAGGGGAACACCGGGGAGCTGTTTTTT	CASSSQGNTGELFF
NA	TRBV30	11	NA	TRBJ2-1	TGTGCCTGGAGTCAGGGAGGTGAGCAGTTCTTC	CAWSQGGEQFF
TRBD1	TRBV5-4	13	NA	TRBJ2-7	TGTGCCAGCAGCTTGGAAGGCAGGGGGGAGCAGTACTTC	CASSLEGRGEQYF
TRBD2	TRBV19	15	NA	TRBJ2-3	TGTGCCAGTAGTTTCCGGGGGGGGTTAGGAGATACGCAGTATTTT	CASSFRGGLGDTQYF
TRBD2	TRBV19	15	NA	TRBJ2-1	TGTGCCAGTAGTCCTCGACTAGCGGGGAACAATGAGCAGTTCTTC	CASSPRLAGNNEQFF
NA	TRBV4-3	14	NA	TRBJ1-5	TGCGCCAGCAGCCAAGATAGGGGGTCGGAGCCCCAGCATTTT	CASSQDRGSEPQHF
TRBD1	TRBV27	14	NA	TRBJ1-2	TGTGCCAGCAGTAGGGACAGACAAGTCTATGGCTACACCTTC	CASSRDRQVYGYTF
TRBD2	TRBV9	15	NA	TRBJ2-5	TGTGCCAGCAGCGTAGATCCGGGGGGACAAGAGACCCAGTACTTC	CASSVDPGGQETQYF
TRBD1	TRBV2	12	NA	TRBJ1-2	TGTGCCAGCGGGTTCCAGGGGGGCGGCTACACCTTC	CASGFQGGGYTF
NA	TRBV9	16	NA	TRBJ1-1	TGTGCCAGCAGCGTAGGGGGCACAGGGTCTTCTACTGAAGCTTTCTTT	CASSVGGTGSSTEAFF
TRBD1	TRBV19	14	NA	TRBJ1-3	TGTGCCAGTACCCGGACAGGGGTCGGAAACACCATATATTTT	CASTRTGVGNTIYF
NA	TRBV7-9	15	few	TRBJ1-5	TGTTCCAGCAGCTCTATTCGCGCGGAGGGGCAGCCCCAGCATTTT	CSSSSIRAEGQPQHF
TRBD1	TRBV9	18	NA	TRBJ1-3	TGTGCCAGCAGTCGTAGGAGGGACAGGGGGCCCTCTGGAAACACCATATATTTT	CASSRRRDRGPSGNTIYF
NA	TRBV28	15	NA	TRBJ1-2	TGTGCCAGCAGCTGGGGGGGAGGCCGGGGCTATGGCTACACCTTC	CASSWGGGRGYGYTF
TRBD2	TRBV9	16	NA	TRBJ2-1	TGTGCCAGCAGCGTAAAGCGGGAGGCCGTCGATAATGAGCAGTTCTTC	CASSVKREAVDNEQFF
TRBD1	TRBV28	18	NA	TRBJ2-5	TGTGCCAGCAGCCAACCGACCGGACAGGCCATCCGTCAAGAGACCCAGTACTTC	CASSQPTGQAIRQETQYF